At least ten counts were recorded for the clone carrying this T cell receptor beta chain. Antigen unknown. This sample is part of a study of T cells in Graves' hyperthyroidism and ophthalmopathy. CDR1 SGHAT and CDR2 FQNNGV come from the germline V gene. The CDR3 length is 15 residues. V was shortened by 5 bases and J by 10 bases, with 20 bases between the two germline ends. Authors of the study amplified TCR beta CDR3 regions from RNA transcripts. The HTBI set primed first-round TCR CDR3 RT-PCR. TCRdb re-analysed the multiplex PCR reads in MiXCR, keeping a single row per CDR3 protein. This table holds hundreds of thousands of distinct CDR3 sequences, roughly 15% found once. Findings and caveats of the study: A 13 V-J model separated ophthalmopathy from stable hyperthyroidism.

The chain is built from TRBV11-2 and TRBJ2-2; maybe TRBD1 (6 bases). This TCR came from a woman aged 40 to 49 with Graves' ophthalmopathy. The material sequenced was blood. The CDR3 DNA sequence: TGTGCCAGCAGCCTAGCCGGGACACCCGTTGCGGAGCTGTTTTTT. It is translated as CASSLAGTPVAELFF.